This T cell receptor beta chain emerged from a study of beta chain features in type 1 diabetes. As for the study in general: Taken together, all samples contributed around 100 million examined sorted cells. Regarding the study as a whole: For Type 1 diabetes patients, all four CD4+ subsets carried TCRB CDR3s that were moderately but significantly shorter. PCR may have favored shorter templates equally in patients and controls.

Naive, central memory, regulatory and stem cell-like memory cells within the CD4+ compartment were sorted using CD45RO/CCR7/CD25/CD127/CD95/CD27. As concerns this clone: Antigen: not known.

With V trimmed by 5 bases and J by 0 bases, 7 bases remained unmatched. This CDR3 has 16 residues. Germline CDR1 is SGHRS and CDR2 is YFSETQ. Of the isolated RNA, all was reverse transcribed, and so the sequenced material was expressed TCRB transcripts. Profiled with immunoSEQ multiplex PCR; TCRdb holds only in-frame clones, not every one. The table has approximately 260,000 clones, roughly 22% seen once. Sequenced: naive CD4+ T cells from blood. The gene calls are TRBV5-1 and TRBJ2-4; 8 bases fit TRBD2. The receptor was derived from a woman between 40 and 50 years old with type 1 diabetes. In nucleotides, the CDR3 is TGCGCCAGCAGAGCGGGGGCAGATCTAGCCAAAAACATTCAGTACTTC. It specifies CASRAGADLAKNIQYF.